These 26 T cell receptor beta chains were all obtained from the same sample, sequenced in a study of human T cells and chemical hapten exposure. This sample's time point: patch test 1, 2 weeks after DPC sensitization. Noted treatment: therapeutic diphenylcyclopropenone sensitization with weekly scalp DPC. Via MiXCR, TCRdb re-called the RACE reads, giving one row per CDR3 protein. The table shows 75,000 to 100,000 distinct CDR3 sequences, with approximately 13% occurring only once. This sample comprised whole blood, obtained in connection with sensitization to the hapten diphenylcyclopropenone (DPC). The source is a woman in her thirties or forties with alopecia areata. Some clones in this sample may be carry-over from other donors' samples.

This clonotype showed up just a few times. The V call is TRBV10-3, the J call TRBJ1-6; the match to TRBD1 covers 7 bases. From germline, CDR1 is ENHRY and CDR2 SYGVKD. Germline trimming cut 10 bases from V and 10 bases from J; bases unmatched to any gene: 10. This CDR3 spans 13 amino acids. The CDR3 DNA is TGTGCCACGTCAGACAGGGACCTATCACCCCTCCACTTT. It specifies CATSDRDLSPLHF.

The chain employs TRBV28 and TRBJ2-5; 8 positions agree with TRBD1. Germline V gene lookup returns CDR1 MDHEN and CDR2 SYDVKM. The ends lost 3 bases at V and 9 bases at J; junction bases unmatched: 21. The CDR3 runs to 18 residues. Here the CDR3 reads CASSFSPGQGKPLEAQYF. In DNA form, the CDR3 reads TGTGCCAGCAGTTTTTCCCCTGGACAGGGTAAACCCCTGGAGGCCCAGTACTTC.

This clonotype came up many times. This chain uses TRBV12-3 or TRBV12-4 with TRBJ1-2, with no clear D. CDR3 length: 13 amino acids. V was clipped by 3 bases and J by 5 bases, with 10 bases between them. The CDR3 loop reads CASSLNTAYGYTF. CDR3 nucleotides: TGTGCCAGCAGTTTGAACACCGCATATGGCTACACCTTC.

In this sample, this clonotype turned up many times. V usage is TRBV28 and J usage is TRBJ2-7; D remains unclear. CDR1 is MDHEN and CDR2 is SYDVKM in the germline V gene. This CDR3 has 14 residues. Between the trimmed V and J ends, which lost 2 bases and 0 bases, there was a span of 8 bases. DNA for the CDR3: TGTGCCAGCAGTTTAGGCAGCCCCTCCTACGAGCAGTACTTC. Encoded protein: CASSLGSPSYEQYF.

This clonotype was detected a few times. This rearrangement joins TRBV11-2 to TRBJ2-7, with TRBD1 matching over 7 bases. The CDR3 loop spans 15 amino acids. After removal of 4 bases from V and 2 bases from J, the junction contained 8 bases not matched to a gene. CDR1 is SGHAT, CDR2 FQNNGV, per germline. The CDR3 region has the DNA TGTGCCAGCAGCTCCGGGACAGAAAGACCCTACGAGCAGTACTTC. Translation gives CASSSGTERPYEQYF. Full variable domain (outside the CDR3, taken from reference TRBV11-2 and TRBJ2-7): EAGVAQSPRYKIIEKRQSVAFWCNPISGHATLYWYQQILGQGPKLLIQFQNNGVVDDSQLPKDRFSAERLKGVDSTLKIQPAKLEDSAVYLCASSSGTERPYEQYFGPGTRLTVT.

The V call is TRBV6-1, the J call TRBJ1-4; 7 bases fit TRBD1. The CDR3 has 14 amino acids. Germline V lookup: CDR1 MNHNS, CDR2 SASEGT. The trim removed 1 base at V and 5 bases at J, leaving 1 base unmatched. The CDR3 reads CASSEGGQNEKLFF. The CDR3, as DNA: TGTGCCAGCAGTGAAGGGGGACAGAATGAAAAACTGTTTTTT.

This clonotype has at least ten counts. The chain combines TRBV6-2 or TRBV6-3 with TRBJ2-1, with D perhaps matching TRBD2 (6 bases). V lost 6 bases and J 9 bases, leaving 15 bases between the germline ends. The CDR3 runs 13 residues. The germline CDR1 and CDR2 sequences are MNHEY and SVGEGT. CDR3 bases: TGTGCCAGCAGACCGACTAGTGCGGGTGAGCAGTTCTTC. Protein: CASRPTSAGEQFF.

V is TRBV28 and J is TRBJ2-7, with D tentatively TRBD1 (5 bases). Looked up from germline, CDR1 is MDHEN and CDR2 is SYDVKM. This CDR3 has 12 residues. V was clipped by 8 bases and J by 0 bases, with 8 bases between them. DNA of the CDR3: TGTGCCAGCGACGACAGCTCCTACGAGCAGTACTTC. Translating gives CASDDSSYEQYF.

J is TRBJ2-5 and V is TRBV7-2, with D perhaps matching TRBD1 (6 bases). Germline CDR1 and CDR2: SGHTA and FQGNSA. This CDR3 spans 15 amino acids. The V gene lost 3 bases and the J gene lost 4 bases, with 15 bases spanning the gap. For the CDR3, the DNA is TGTGCCAGCAGCTTTGACAGGCAGACAATAGAGACCCAGTACTTC. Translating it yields CASSFDRQTIETQYF.

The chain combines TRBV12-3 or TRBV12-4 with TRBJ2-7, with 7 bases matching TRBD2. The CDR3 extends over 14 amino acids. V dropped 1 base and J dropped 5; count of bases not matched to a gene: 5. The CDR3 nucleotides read TGTGCCAGCAGTTTAGGACTAGCTAGTCACGAGCAGTACTTC. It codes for CASSLGLASHEQYF.

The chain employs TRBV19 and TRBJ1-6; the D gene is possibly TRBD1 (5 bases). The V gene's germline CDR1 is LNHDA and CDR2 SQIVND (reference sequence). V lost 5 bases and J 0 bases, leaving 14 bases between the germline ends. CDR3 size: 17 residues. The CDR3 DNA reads TGTGCCAGTAGTGGAGACAGCCCGAGCTCCTATAATTCACCCCTCCACTTT. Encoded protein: CASSGDSPSSYNSPLHF.

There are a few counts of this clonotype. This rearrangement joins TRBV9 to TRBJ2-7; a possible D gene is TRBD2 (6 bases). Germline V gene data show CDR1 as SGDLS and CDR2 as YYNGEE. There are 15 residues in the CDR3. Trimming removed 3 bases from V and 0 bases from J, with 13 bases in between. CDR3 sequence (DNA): TGTGCCAGCAGCGCCGCGGGGACCAGCTCCTACGAGCAGTACTTC. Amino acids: CASSAAGTSSYEQYF.

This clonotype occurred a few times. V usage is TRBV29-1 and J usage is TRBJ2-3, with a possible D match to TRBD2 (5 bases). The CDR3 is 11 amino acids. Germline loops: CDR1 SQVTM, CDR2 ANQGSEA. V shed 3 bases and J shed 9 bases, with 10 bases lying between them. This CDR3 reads CSVDGGYTQYF. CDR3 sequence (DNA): TGCAGCGTTGACGGCGGGTACACGCAGTATTTT.

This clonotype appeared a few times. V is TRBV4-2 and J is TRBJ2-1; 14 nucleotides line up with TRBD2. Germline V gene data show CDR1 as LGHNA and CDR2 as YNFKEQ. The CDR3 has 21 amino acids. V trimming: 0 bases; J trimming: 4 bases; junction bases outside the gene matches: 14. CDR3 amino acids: CASSQDRNSGTSGRQYNEQFF. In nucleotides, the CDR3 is TGTGCCAGCAGCCAAGATCGGAACTCCGGGACTAGCGGGAGACAGTACAATGAGCAGTTCTTC.

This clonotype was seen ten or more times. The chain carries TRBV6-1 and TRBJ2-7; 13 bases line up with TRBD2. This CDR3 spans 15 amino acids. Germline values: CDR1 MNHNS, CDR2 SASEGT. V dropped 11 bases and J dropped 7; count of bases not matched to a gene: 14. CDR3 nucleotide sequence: TGTGCCGGGGGCGCTGGGACTAGCGGGACGGGGGAGCAGTACTTC. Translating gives CAGGAGTSGTGEQYF.

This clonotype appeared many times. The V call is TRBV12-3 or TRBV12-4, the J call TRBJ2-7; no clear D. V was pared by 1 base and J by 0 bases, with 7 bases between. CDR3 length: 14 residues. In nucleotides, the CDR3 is TGTGCCAGCAGTTTAGGGGGTAGCTCCTACGAGCAGTACTTC. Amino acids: CASSLGGSSYEQYF.

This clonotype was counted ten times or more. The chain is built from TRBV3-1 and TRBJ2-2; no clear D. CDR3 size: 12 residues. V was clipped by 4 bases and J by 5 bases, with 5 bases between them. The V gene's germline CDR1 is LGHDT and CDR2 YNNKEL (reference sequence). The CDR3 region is CASSRITGELFF. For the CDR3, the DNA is TGTGCCAGCAGCCGAATAACCGGGGAGCTGTTTTTT.

The CDR3 DNA reads as TGTGCCAGTAGTATCCAGCACTCTGGGGCCAACGTCCTGACTTTC. It specifies CASSIQHSGANVLTF. The chain employs TRBV19 and TRBJ2-6; no clear D gene. Germline CDR1 and CDR2: LNHDA and SQIVND (reference sequence). The CDR3 length is 15 residues. Trimming removed 3 bases from V and 0 bases from J, with 6 bases in between. Full variable domain (rest looked up from reference TRBV19 and TRBJ2-6): DGGITQSPKYLFRKEGQNVTLSCEQNLNHDAMYWYRQDPGQGLRLIYYSQIVNDFQKGDIAEGYSVSREKKESFPLTVTSAQKNPTAFYLCASSIQHSGANVLTFGAGSRLTVL.

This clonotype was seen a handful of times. CDR3 region: CARSLCTSGRNEQFF. CDR3 nucleotide sequence: TGTGCCAGAAGCTTGTGCACTAGCGGGAGGAATGAGCAGTTCTTC. The chain carries TRBV5-3 and TRBJ2-1, with TRBD2 matching 12 bases. TRBV5-3 is known as an ORF, though its function is uncertain. Trimming took 1 base from V and 7 from J; bases not matched to a gene: 3. The CDR3 has 15 residues.

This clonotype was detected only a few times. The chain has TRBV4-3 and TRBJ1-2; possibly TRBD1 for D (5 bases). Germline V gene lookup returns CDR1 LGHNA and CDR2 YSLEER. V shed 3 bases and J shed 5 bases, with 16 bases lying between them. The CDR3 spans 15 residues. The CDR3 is CASSQLRGSGYGYTF. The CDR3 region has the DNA TGCGCCAGCAGCCAGCTCCGGGGGAGCGGATATGGCTACACCTTC.

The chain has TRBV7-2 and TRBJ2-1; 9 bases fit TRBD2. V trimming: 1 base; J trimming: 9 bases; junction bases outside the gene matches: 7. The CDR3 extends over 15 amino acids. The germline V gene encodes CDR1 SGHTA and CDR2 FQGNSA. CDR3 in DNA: TGTGCCAGCAGCTTAGATGTAGCGGGAGTTCGTGAGCAGTTCTTC. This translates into CASSLDVAGVREQFF.

The CDR3 spells CSALSQTGTPEAFF. CDR3 in DNA: TGCAGTGCCCTCTCTCAGACCGGGACCCCCGAAGCTTTCTTT. This chain joins TRBV20-1 and TRBJ1-1, with D tentatively TRBD1 (5 bases). Germline loops: CDR1 DFQATT, CDR2 SNEGSKA (reference sequence). Deletions cut 6 bases from V and 8 bases from J, with 22 bases between. The CDR3 extends over 14 amino acids.

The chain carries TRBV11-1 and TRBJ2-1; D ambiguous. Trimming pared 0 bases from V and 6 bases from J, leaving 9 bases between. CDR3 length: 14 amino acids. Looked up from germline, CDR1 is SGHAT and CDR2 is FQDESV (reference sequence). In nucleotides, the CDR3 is TGTGCCAGCAGCTTAGCGCCCACGAGCAATGAGCAGTTCTTC. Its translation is CASSLAPTSNEQFF.

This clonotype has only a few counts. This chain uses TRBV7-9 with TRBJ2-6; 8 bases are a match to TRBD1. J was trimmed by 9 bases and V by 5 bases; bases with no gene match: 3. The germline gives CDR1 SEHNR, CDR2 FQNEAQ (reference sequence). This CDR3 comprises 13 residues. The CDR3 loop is CASSQGQGNVLTF. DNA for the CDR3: TGTGCCAGCAGCCAAGGACAGGGCAACGTCCTGACTTTC.

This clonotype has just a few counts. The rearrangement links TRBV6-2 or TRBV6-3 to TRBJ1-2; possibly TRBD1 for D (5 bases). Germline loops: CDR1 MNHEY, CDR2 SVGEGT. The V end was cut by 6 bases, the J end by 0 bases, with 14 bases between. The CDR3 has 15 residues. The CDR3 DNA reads TGTGCCAGCAGGGGACCTGTCGATCCTAACTATGGCTACACCTTC. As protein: CASRGPVDPNYGYTF.

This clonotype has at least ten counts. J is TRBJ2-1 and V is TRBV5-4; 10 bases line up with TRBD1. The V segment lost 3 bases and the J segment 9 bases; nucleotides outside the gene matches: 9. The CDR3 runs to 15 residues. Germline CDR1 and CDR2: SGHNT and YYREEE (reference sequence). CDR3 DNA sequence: TGTGCCAGCAGCTCCAGACAGGGGGCGAATGGTGAGCAGTTCTTC. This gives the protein CASSSRQGANGEQFF. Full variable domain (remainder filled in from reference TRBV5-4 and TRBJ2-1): ETGVTQSPTHLIKTRGQQVTLRCSSQSGHNTVSWYQQALGQGPQFIFQYYREEENGRGNFPPRFSGLQFPNYSSELNVNALELDDSALYLCASSSRQGANGEQFFGPGTRLTVL.